This is a list of T cell receptor beta chains from one sample in a study of blood T cell repertoires in COVID-19. Generated by immunoSEQ multiplex PCR, the TCRdb table keeps only in-frame clones and is missing some. The sample contains 180,000 or so clones, approximately 83% of which appear only once. The specimen sequenced was PBMCs or T cells enriched from blood (not recorded which). These receptors were obtained from a woman in her sixties or seventies who had recovered from COVID-19. CDR3s include the opening cysteine and the closing phenylalanine or tryptophan. Each record gives: D gene, J gene, V gene, CDR3 length, CDR3 protein. A D gene is named only where the DNA matches it firmly.

D: TRBD1; J: TRBJ2-7; V: TRBV10-3; length: 12; CDR3: CAIRGQGDEQYF
D: NA; J: TRBJ2-1; V: TRBV7-8; length: 14; CDR3: CASSILSGPRGQFF
D: TRBD2; J: TRBJ2-7; V: TRBV11-2; length: 14; CDR3: CASSLSVAGGEQYF
D: NA; J: TRBJ1-1; V: TRBV5-8; length: 13; CDR3: CASMANRNTEAFF
D: TRBD2; J: TRBJ2-5; V: TRBV11-2; length: 16; CDR3: CASSLRPSGREETQYF
D: NA; J: TRBJ1-1; V: TRBV5-6; length: 14; CDR3: CASSLWGVMDEAFF
D: NA; J: TRBJ2-1; V: TRBV19; length: 12; CDR3: CASSLSYNEQFF
D: NA; J: TRBJ2-5; V: TRBV19; length: 13; CDR3: CASSSPGQETQYF
D: NA; J: TRBJ1-6; V: TRBV5-4; length: 16; CDR3: CASSSFAGSTYSPLHF
D: NA; J: TRBJ1-6; V: TRBV5-1; length: 14; CDR3: CASSLGQDNSPLHF
D: TRBD2; J: TRBJ2-1; V: TRBV6-5; length: 16; CDR3: CASSSAGGVPYNEQFF
D: NA; J: TRBJ1-3; V: TRBV5-1; length: 14; CDR3: CASSPSDTGNTIYF
D: TRBD1; J: TRBJ2-7; V: TRBV5-1; length: 14; CDR3: CASSPDRGNYEQYF
D: TRBD1; J: TRBJ1-2; V: TRBV5-4; length: 14; CDR3: CASSSRTGGEGYTF
D: TRBD1; J: TRBJ1-1; V: TRBV6-5; length: 15; CDR3: CASRPRDRALTEAFF
D: NA; J: TRBJ1-2; V: TRBV4-1; length: 14; CDR3: CASSLDRTNYGYTF
D: NA; J: TRBJ2-5; V: TRBV6-5; length: 14; CDR3: CASRPEGVRGTQYF
D: NA; J: TRBJ1-5; V: TRBV12-3/TRBV12-4; length: 11; CDR3: CASSPNQPQHF
D: TRBD2; J: TRBJ2-1; V: TRBV11-3; length: 15; CDR3: CASSLISGGPNEQFF
D: NA; J: TRBJ2-1; V: TRBV10-1; length: 13; CDR3: CASSEWVGGEQFF
D: NA; J: TRBJ1-6; V: TRBV27; length: 15; CDR3: CASSTDPGGVSPLHF
D: TRBD2; J: TRBJ2-7; V: TRBV2; length: 15; CDR3: CASKSMRGDSYEQYF
D: TRBD2; J: TRBJ2-5; V: TRBV9; length: 16; CDR3: CASSVATLAGQETQYF
D: TRBD2; J: TRBJ2-1; V: TRBV29-1; length: 12; CDR3: CSLAGNSNEQFF
D: TRBD1; J: TRBJ1-4; V: TRBV28; length: 13; CDR3: CAVAGTGIEKLFF
D: NA; J: TRBJ1-5; V: TRBV19; length: 16; CDR3: CASRREGLIPNQPQHF
D: NA; J: TRBJ1-5; V: TRBV19; length: 13; CDR3: CASSIERNQPQHF
D: NA; J: TRBJ1-1; V: TRBV19; length: 12; CDR3: CASSALGDKAFF
D: TRBD2; J: TRBJ2-5; V: TRBV7-2; length: 17; CDR3: CASSLGRSGRAAETQYF
D: TRBD1; J: TRBJ1-2; V: TRBV6-5; length: 15; CDR3: CASSSIQGDGRGYTF
D: TRBD2; J: TRBJ2-1; V: TRBV5-1; length: 16; CDR3: CASSLVGTSRYNEQFF
D: TRBD1; J: TRBJ1-1; V: TRBV5-6; length: 17; CDR3: CASSLGRGPLSFTEAFF
D: NA; J: TRBJ1-2; V: TRBV12-3/TRBV12-4; length: 13; CDR3: CASSSTNREGYTF
D: NA; J: TRBJ2-1; V: TRBV9; length: 16; CDR3: CASSVASGVGYNEQFF
D: NA; J: TRBJ2-1; V: TRBV5-1; length: 15; CDR3: CASSLEGHLYNEQFF
D: TRBD1; J: TRBJ1-1; V: TRBV29-1; length: 14; CDR3: CSVVRQGANTEAFF